A selection of T cell receptor beta chains follows, all from one sample in a study of T-cell reconstitution after alpha-beta-depleted transplantation in children. One entry per CDR3 protein, called by TCRdb with MiXCR from the PCR reads. Of approximately 390,000 distinct CDR3 sequences listed, roughly 11% are singletons. Sequencing used PBMCs from the stem cell graft donor, obtained from the stem cell graft. These receptors all stem from a human donor who donated a stem cell graft to a child with acute myeloid leukemia. CDR3s include the opening cysteine and the closing phenylalanine or tryptophan. The order of the fields is J gene, clone size, D gene, V gene, CDR3 DNA, CDR3 protein. D genes are given only for firm matches. Where a row states a size, it is once, few, many or the class of an expanded clone; other rows omit it.

J gene: TRBJ1-5
clone size: many
D gene: NA
V gene: TRBV7-9
CDR3 DNA: TGTGCCAGCAGCTCCTTAGTTAGCAATCAGCCCCAGCATTTT
CDR3 protein: CASSSLVSNQPQHF

J gene: TRBJ2-3
clone size: NA
D gene: NA
V gene: TRBV25-1
CDR3 DNA: TGTGCCAGCAGTGATAGGCGGGCGAGGGACACAGATACGCAGTATTTT
CDR3 protein: CASSDRRARDTDTQYF

J gene: TRBJ1-2
clone size: NA
D gene: NA
V gene: TRBV29-1
CDR3 DNA: TGCAGCGTTGAAAAGCCATATGGCTACACCTTC
CDR3 protein: CSVEKPYGYTF

J gene: TRBJ2-3
clone size: many
D gene: TRBD2
V gene: TRBV12-3/TRBV12-4
CDR3 DNA: TGTGCCAGCAGCCGGGGGGATGCAGATACGCAGTATTTT
CDR3 protein: CASSRGDADTQYF

J gene: TRBJ2-7
clone size: NA
D gene: NA
V gene: TRBV7-8
CDR3 DNA: TGTGCCAGCAGCTTAGATCTACAGGTCTCCTACGAGCAGTACTTC
CDR3 protein: CASSLDLQVSYEQYF

J gene: TRBJ2-5
clone size: many
D gene: TRBD1
V gene: TRBV5-1
CDR3 DNA: TGCGCCAGCAGCTCCTACAGGGGTGAGACCCAGTACTTC
CDR3 protein: CASSSYRGETQYF

J gene: TRBJ1-2
clone size: few
D gene: NA
V gene: TRBV12-3/TRBV12-4
CDR3 DNA: TGTGCCAGCAGCGGGACTTTGAGAGGCTACACCTTC
CDR3 protein: CASSGTLRGYTF

J gene: TRBJ1-2
clone size: few
D gene: TRBD1
V gene: TRBV20-1
CDR3 DNA: TGCAGTGCCGAGCCGCGGGGGACAGAGGGCTACACCTTC
CDR3 protein: CSAEPRGTEGYTF

J gene: TRBJ2-6
clone size: few
D gene: NA
V gene: TRBV10-2
CDR3 DNA: TGCGCCAGCAGTCCACACGGACAGCCCGAGAGCTCTGGGGCCAACGTCCTGACTTTC
CDR3 protein: CASSPHGQPESSGANVLTF

J gene: TRBJ2-3
clone size: few
D gene: NA
V gene: TRBV12-3/TRBV12-4
CDR3 DNA: TGTGCCAGCAGTCCCATTGACGATACGCAGTATTTT
CDR3 protein: CASSPIDDTQYF